This is a list of T cell receptor beta chains from one sample in a study of blood T cell repertoires in COVID-19. Generated by immunoSEQ multiplex PCR, the TCRdb table keeps only in-frame clones and is missing some. Seen here are some 150,000 clones, 65% to 90% observed once, and the top ten hold more than 7.5%. Sequenced material: peripheral blood. These receptors were taken from a woman aged 55-69 years with active or convalescent COVID-19. Both conserved end residues are part of each CDR3. The order of the fields is clone size, CDR3 length, V gene, J gene, CDR3 protein. Where a row states a size, it is once, few, many or the class of an expanded clone; other rows omit it.

size: NA
length: 15
V: TRBV2
J: TRBJ1-4
CDR3: CASRGRGTTNEKLFF

size: NA
length: 15
V: TRBV5-1
J: TRBJ2-1
CDR3: CASTLETGGGNEQFF

size: NA
length: 15
V: TRBV7-2
J: TRBJ2-7
CDR3: CASSIHSGTASEQYF

size: NA
length: 16
V: TRBV27
J: TRBJ1-1
CDR3: CASSSYNPGFNTEAFF

size: few
length: 16
V: TRBV9
J: TRBJ2-2
CDR3: CASSVDAGLRTGELFF

size: NA
length: 14
V: TRBV2
J: TRBJ2-4
CDR3: CASSDTVVENIQYF

size: NA
length: 15
V: TRBV5-5
J: TRBJ1-6
CDR3: CASSFDRGQNSPLHF

size: NA
length: 14
V: TRBV28
J: TRBJ1-2
CDR3: CASSPGHRAYGYTF

size: NA
length: 15
V: TRBV3-1/TRBV3-2
J: TRBJ1-4
CDR3: CASSQGFGGGEKLFF

size: NA
length: 13
V: TRBV29-1
J: TRBJ1-1
CDR3: CSALPVGDTEAFF

size: once
length: 14
V: TRBV5-1
J: TRBJ2-5
CDR3: CASSLPGVQETQYF

size: NA
length: 12
V: TRBV10-2
J: TRBJ1-6
CDR3: CASSELYSPLHF

size: NA
length: 16
V: TRBV5-4
J: TRBJ2-7
CDR3: CASSFRTSGRPYEQYF

size: NA
length: 14
V: TRBV24-1
J: TRBJ1-5
CDR3: CATSERQSNQPQHF

size: NA
length: 14
V: TRBV6-5
J: TRBJ2-2
CDR3: CASRAGANTGELFF

size: NA
length: 16
V: TRBV28
J: TRBJ2-7
CDR3: CASSLSLAGGIYEQYF

size: NA
length: 13
V: TRBV30
J: TRBJ1-2
CDR3: CAWNRVMGDGYTF

size: NA
length: 16
V: TRBV5-1
J: TRBJ1-4
CDR3: CASSSGQGRTNEKLFF

size: few
length: 13
V: TRBV29-1
J: TRBJ1-1
CDR3: CSVSSTGVSEAFF

size: NA
length: 14
V: TRBV5-5
J: TRBJ1-5
CDR3: CASSLEGGNQPQHF

size: NA
length: 14
V: TRBV5-3
J: TRBJ1-5
CDR3: CARSTRQPAHPQHF

size: NA
length: 15
V: TRBV11-2
J: TRBJ1-6
CDR3: CASSLTGSYNSPLHF

size: NA
length: 15
V: TRBV5-1
J: TRBJ2-3
CDR3: CASSQAGGQADTQYF

size: once
length: 15
V: TRBV7-2
J: TRBJ2-1
CDR3: CASSLNGGGRNEQFF

size: NA
length: 13
V: TRBV2
J: TRBJ2-3
CDR3: CASNREPTDTQYF

size: few
length: 15
V: TRBV4-2
J: TRBJ2-1
CDR3: CASSRPGLGSNEQFF

size: NA
length: 16
V: TRBV7-8
J: TRBJ1-1
CDR3: CASSSMGHLMNTEAFF

size: NA
length: 13
V: TRBV5-5
J: TRBJ2-2
CDR3: CASSLTGTGELFF

size: NA
length: 17
V: TRBV4-3
J: TRBJ2-7
CDR3: CASSQDTGGAEAYEQYF

size: many
length: 14
V: TRBV7-9
J: TRBJ2-7
CDR3: CASSLSGTYYEQYF

size: NA
length: 19
V: TRBV21-1
J: TRBJ2-3
CDR3: CASSLIRDSQQPSTDTQYF

size: NA
length: 16
V: TRBV19
J: TRBJ2-3
CDR3: CASSTWTGLGTDTQYF

size: NA
length: 14
V: TRBV7-8
J: TRBJ1-1
CDR3: CASSLAQENTEAFF

size: NA
length: 14
V: TRBV29-1
J: TRBJ1-1
CDR3: CSVEGVSMNTEAFF

size: NA
length: 14
V: TRBV19
J: TRBJ2-7
CDR3: CASSPGSGGNEQYF

size: NA
length: 16
V: TRBV18
J: TRBJ2-2
CDR3: CASSPFSTGNTGELFF

size: NA
length: 12
V: TRBV7-2
J: TRBJ2-5
CDR3: CASSFGRETQYF

size: NA
length: 14
V: TRBV6-6
J: TRBJ2-3
CDR3: CASRSGNLADTQYF

size: NA
length: 17
V: TRBV24-1
J: TRBJ2-3
CDR3: CATSELLAGARTDTQYF

size: NA
length: 14
V: TRBV6-5
J: TRBJ2-7
CDR3: CASSVDRFPYEQYF

size: NA
length: 13
V: TRBV5-1
J: TRBJ1-1
CDR3: CASSLQENTEAFF

size: NA
length: 18
V: TRBV7-2
J: TRBJ2-1
CDR3: CASSLDLAGLGSYNEQFF

size: NA
length: 17
V: TRBV30
J: TRBJ1-2
CDR3: CAWSVPPPGQGEHGYTF

size: few
length: 16
V: TRBV5-1
J: TRBJ2-2
CDR3: CASSPTSGGGAGELFF

size: NA
length: 16
V: TRBV7-9
J: TRBJ1-4
CDR3: CASSLTGTSTNEKLFF

size: NA
length: 12
V: TRBV6-5
J: TRBJ1-1
CDR3: CASRRGATEAFF

size: NA
length: 13
V: TRBV5-5
J: TRBJ2-2
CDR3: CASRPTGDGELFF

size: NA
length: 14
V: TRBV10-3
J: TRBJ2-5
CDR3: CAIRAADRAETQYF

size: NA
length: 14
V: TRBV3-1/TRBV3-2
J: TRBJ1-3
CDR3: CASSQGASGNTIYF

size: NA
length: 13
V: TRBV28
J: TRBJ2-7
CDR3: CASRGTGTYEQYF

size: NA
length: 15
V: TRBV7-8
J: TRBJ1-3
CDR3: CASRAGLFSGNTIYF

size: NA
length: 13
V: TRBV5-1
J: TRBJ1-1
CDR3: CASSLDIAVEAFF

size: NA
length: 17
V: TRBV4-2
J: TRBJ2-3
CDR3: CASSLRLAGGRTDTQYF

size: NA
length: 15
V: TRBV28
J: TRBJ1-5
CDR3: CASNKNRGQGQPQHF

size: NA
length: 16
V: TRBV9
J: TRBJ1-3
CDR3: CASSVAPIRGGNTIYF

size: NA
length: 14
V: TRBV5-6
J: TRBJ1-3
CDR3: CASSPWRVGNTIYF

size: once
length: 16
V: TRBV5-1
J: TRBJ2-3
CDR3: CASRPQQAVSTDTQYF

size: NA
length: 13
V: TRBV30
J: TRBJ1-2
CDR3: CAWAGDRDYGYTF

size: NA
length: 15
V: TRBV5-1
J: TRBJ1-6
CDR3: CASRAVAGDNSPLHF

size: NA
length: 19
V: TRBV4-1
J: TRBJ1-2
CDR3: CASSGIQWRTGTGEYGYTF